Listed below are T cell receptor beta chains from one sample, sequenced in a study of vaccination effects on CD4 cells after COVID-19. TCRdb keeps only in-frame clones here, not all; method: immunoSEQ multiplex PCR. The sample comprises some 68,000 clones, around 72% of which are singletons, and approximately 4% rests with the top ten. No cognate antigen is known for these TCRs. The sequencing here drew on CD4+ T cells from PBMCs cultured with HCoV-OC43 spike peptides, taken before COVID-19 vaccination. All receptors derive from a human donor who received a COVID-19 vaccine. Each CDR3 is given without its conserved first and last residue. Some rows mark clone size as missing; the rest say once, few, many or name a class of expanded clone.

j_gene: TRBJ2-5; abundance: -; v_gene: TRBV6-5; CDR3aa: ASRPPTGAETQY
j_gene: TRBJ2-5; abundance: -; v_gene: TRBV5-1; CDR3aa: ASSLAAEETQY
j_gene: TRBJ1-2; abundance: few; v_gene: TRBV6-6; CDR3aa: ATRNPGPRAYGYT
j_gene: TRBJ2-1; abundance: -; v_gene: TRBV7-3; CDR3aa: ASSPDRVNEQF
j_gene: TRBJ2-2; abundance: -; v_gene: TRBV9; CDR3aa: ASSVVGTNTGELF
j_gene: TRBJ2-1; abundance: -; v_gene: TRBV10-2; CDR3aa: ASTRNGASYNEQF
j_gene: TRBJ2-4; abundance: once; v_gene: TRBV9; CDR3aa: ASSEGGGGLAKNIQY
j_gene: TRBJ2-1; abundance: few; v_gene: TRBV5-4; CDR3aa: ASSTGQARDEQF
j_gene: TRBJ2-2; abundance: -; v_gene: TRBV7-9; CDR3aa: ASSFSAGGLNTGELF
j_gene: TRBJ1-2; abundance: few; v_gene: TRBV19; CDR3aa: ATQGQGRMNGYT
j_gene: TRBJ2-3; abundance: -; v_gene: TRBV7-8; CDR3aa: ASSFGRGLAGDTQY
j_gene: TRBJ1-6; abundance: -; v_gene: TRBV30; CDR3aa: AWSPGGGLHSPLH
j_gene: TRBJ2-1; abundance: -; v_gene: TRBV6-5; CDR3aa: ASSRTTSSYNEQF
j_gene: TRBJ2-3; abundance: -; v_gene: TRBV24-1; CDR3aa: ATSEDGTTDTQY
j_gene: TRBJ1-4; abundance: once; v_gene: TRBV2; CDR3aa: ASSRQGTSEKLF
j_gene: TRBJ2-5; abundance: -; v_gene: TRBV30; CDR3aa: AWSNSLMAQY
j_gene: TRBJ1-3; abundance: -; v_gene: TRBV6-1; CDR3aa: ASSEELGSAGGNTIY
j_gene: TRBJ1-2; abundance: -; v_gene: TRBV5-6; CDR3aa: ASTEIFNYGYT
j_gene: TRBJ2-2; abundance: -; v_gene: TRBV3-1/TRBV3-2; CDR3aa: ASSLHTGELF
j_gene: TRBJ2-3; abundance: -; v_gene: TRBV7-9; CDR3aa: ASSLQGIRTDTQY
j_gene: TRBJ2-2; abundance: -; v_gene: TRBV5-6; CDR3aa: ASSIPGLANTGELF
j_gene: TRBJ2-2; abundance: few; v_gene: TRBV4-3; CDR3aa: ASGKFDATWGGGTGELF
j_gene: TRBJ1-6; abundance: -; v_gene: TRBV14; CDR3aa: ASSQESWSYNSPLH
j_gene: TRBJ2-3; abundance: -; v_gene: TRBV10-3; CDR3aa: AISERGTDTQY
j_gene: TRBJ2-1; abundance: -; v_gene: TRBV5-1; CDR3aa: ASRGRGMAYNEQF
j_gene: TRBJ2-3; abundance: -; v_gene: TRBV3-1/TRBV3-2; CDR3aa: ASSQDKQYTQY
j_gene: TRBJ2-5; abundance: -; v_gene: TRBV7-2; CDR3aa: ASSPRGETQY
j_gene: TRBJ1-2; abundance: -; v_gene: TRBV11-1; CDR3aa: ASSLSDSGGYT
j_gene: TRBJ1-1; abundance: once; v_gene: TRBV6-5; CDR3aa: ASSPVQNTEAF
j_gene: TRBJ1-4; abundance: -; v_gene: TRBV15; CDR3aa: ATSRPGGNEKLF
j_gene: TRBJ1-2; abundance: few; v_gene: TRBV5-4; CDR3aa: ASSLGQVYYGYT
j_gene: TRBJ1-4; abundance: few; v_gene: TRBV2; CDR3aa: ASSESTVATNEKLF
j_gene: TRBJ1-5; abundance: -; v_gene: TRBV5-8; CDR3aa: ASSLEGSGQPQH
j_gene: TRBJ1-4; abundance: -; v_gene: TRBV6-5; CDR3aa: ASSMTATNEKLF
j_gene: TRBJ2-1; abundance: -; v_gene: TRBV5-1; CDR3aa: ASSLTRGGNNEQF
j_gene: TRBJ2-4; abundance: -; v_gene: TRBV19; CDR3aa: ASSRGQGGNIQY